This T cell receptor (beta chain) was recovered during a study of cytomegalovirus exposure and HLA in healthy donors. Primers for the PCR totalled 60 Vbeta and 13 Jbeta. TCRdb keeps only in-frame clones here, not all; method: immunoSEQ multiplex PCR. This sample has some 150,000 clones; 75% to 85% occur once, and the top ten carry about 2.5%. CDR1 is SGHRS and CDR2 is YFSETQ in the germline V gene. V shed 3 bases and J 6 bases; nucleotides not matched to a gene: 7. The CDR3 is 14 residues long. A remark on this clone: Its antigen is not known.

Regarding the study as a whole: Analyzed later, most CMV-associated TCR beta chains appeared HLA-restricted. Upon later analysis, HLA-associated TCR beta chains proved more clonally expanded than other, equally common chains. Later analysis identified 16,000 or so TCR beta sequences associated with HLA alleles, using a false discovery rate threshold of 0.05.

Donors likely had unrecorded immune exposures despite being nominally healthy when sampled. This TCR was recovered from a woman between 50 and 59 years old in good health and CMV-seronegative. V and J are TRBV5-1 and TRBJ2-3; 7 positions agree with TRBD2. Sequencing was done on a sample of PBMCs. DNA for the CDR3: TGCGCCAGCAGCTCGACGGGGGGTGCGGATACGCAGTATTTT. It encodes CASSSTGGADTQYF.